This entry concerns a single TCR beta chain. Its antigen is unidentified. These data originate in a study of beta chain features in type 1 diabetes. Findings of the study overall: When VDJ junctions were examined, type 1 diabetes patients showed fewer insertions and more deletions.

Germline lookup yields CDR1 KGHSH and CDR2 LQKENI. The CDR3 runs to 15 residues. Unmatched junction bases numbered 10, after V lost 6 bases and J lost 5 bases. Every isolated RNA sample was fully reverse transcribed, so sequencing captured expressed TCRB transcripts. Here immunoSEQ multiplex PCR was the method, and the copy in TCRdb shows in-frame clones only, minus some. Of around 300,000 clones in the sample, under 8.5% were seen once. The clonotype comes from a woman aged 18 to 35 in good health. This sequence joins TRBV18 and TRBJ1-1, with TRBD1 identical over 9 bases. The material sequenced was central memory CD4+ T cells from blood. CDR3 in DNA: TGTGCCAGCTCCATAACAGGGGGCCGAGTAACTGAAGCTTTCTTT. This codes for CASSITGGRVTEAFF.